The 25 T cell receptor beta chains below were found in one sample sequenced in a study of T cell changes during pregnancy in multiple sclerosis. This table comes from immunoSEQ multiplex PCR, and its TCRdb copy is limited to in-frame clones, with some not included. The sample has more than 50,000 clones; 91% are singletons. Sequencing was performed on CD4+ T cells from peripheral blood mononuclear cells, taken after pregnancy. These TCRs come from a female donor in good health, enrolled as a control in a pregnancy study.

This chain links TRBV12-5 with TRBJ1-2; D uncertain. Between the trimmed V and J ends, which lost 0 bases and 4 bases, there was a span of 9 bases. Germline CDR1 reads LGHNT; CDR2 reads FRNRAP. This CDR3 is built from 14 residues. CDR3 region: CASGLVLIGYGYTF. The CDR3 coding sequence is TGTGCTAGTGGTTTGGTACTGATCGGCTATGGCTACACCTTC.

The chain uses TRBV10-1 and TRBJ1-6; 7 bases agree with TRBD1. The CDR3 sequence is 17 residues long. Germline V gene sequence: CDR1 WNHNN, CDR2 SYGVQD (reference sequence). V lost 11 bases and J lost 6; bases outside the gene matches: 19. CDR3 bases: TGCGCCCTACCGGGACAGACATCCCCTTTTCGTAATTCACCCCTCCACTTT. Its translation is CALPGQTSPFRNSPLHF.

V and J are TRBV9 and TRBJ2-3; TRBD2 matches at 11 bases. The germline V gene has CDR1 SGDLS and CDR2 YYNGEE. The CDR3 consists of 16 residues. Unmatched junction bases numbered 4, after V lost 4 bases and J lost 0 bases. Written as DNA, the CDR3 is TGTGCCAGCAGCTCCCGACTAGCGGGGAGCACAGATACGCAGTATTTT. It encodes CASSSRLAGSTDTQYF.

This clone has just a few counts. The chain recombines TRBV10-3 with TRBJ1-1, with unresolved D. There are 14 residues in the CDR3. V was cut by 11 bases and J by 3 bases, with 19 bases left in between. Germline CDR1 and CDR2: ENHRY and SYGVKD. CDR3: CASKGGSVDTEAFF. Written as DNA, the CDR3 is TGTGCCTCGAAAGGAGGCAGTGTAGACACTGAAGCTTTCTTT.

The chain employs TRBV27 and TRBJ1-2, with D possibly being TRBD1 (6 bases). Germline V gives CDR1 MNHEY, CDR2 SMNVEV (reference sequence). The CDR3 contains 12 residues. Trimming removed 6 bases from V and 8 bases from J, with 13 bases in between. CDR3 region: CASRSAGEGYTF. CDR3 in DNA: TGTGCCAGCAGATCCGCAGGGGAAGGCTACACCTTC.

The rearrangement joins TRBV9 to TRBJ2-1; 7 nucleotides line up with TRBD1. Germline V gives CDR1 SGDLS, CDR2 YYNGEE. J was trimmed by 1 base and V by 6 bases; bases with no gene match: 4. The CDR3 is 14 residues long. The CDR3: CASNQDRSYNEQFF. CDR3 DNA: TGTGCCAGCAACCAGGACAGGTCCTACAATGAGCAGTTCTTC.

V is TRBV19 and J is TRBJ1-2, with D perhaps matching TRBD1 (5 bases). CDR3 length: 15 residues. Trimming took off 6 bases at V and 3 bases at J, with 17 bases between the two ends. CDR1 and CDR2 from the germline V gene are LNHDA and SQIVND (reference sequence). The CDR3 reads CASSLTGEVHYGYTF. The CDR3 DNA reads TGTGCCAGTAGCTTGACGGGGGAGGTACACTATGGCTACACCTTC. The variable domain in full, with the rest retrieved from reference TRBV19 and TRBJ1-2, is DGGITQSPKYLFRKEGQNVTLSCEQNLNHDAMYWYRQDPGQGLRLIYYSQIVNDFQKGDIAEGYSVSREKKESFPLTVTSAQKNPTAFYLCASSLTGEVHYGYTFGSGTRLTVV.

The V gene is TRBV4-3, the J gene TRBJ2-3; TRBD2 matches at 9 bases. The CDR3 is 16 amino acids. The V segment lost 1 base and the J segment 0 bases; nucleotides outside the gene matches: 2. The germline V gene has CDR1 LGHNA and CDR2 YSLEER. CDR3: CASSQGLAGSTDTQYF. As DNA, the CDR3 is TGCGCCAGCAGCCAAGGTCTAGCGGGAAGCACAGATACGCAGTATTTT.

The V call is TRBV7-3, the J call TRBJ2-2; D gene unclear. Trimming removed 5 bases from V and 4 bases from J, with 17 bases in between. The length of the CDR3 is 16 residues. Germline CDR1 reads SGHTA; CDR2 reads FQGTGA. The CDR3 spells CASSAASVPATGELFF. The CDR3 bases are TGTGCCAGCAGCGCAGCTAGTGTACCGGCCACCGGGGAGCTGTTTTTT.

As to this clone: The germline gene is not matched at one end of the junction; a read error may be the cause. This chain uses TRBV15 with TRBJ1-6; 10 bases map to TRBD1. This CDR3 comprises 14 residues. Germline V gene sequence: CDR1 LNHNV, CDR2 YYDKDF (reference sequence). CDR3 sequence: CATGRGQGNSPLHF. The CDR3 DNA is TGTGCCACCGGCAGGGGACAGGGGAATTCACCCCTCCACTTT.

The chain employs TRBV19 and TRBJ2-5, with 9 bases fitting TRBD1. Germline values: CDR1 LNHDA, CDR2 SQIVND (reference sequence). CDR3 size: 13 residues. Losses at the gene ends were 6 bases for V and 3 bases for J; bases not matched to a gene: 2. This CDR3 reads CASSRDREETQYF. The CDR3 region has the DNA TGTGCCAGTAGCCGGGACAGGGAAGAGACCCAGTACTTC.

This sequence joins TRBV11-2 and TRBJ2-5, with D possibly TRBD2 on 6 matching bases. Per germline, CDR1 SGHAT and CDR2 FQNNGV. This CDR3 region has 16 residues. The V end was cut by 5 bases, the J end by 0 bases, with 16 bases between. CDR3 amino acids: CASSPQPTGDQETQYF. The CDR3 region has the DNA TGTGCCAGCAGCCCCCAACCCACGGGAGACCAAGAGACCCAGTACTTC.

CDR3 sequence: CASSYEGAGNTIYF. For the CDR3, the DNA is TGTGCCAGCAGTTACGAGGGGGCTGGAAACACCATATATTTT. This chain joins TRBV6-6 and TRBJ1-3; weak D call: TRBD1 (6 bases). Germline V gives CDR1 MNHNY, CDR2 SVGAGI (reference sequence). This CDR3 spans 14 amino acids. V was cut by 2 bases and J by 2 bases, with 7 bases left in between.

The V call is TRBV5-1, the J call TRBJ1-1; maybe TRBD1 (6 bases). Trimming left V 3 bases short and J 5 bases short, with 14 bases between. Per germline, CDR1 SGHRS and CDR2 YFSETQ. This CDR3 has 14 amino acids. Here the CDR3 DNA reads TGCGCCAGCAGCTGGGCAGGGGAAGGTACTGAAGCTTTCTTT. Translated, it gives CASSWAGEGTEAFF.

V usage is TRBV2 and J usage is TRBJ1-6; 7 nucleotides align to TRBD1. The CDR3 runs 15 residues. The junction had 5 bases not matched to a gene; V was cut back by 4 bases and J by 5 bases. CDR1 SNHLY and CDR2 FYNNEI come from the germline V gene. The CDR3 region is CASSASDRDNSPLHF. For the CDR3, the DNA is TGTGCCAGCAGTGCCAGCGACAGGGATAATTCACCCCTCCACTTT.

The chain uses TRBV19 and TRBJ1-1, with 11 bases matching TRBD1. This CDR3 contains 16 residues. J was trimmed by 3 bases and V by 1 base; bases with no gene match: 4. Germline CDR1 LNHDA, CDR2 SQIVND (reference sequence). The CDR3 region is CASSIGTGGVHTEAFF. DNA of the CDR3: TGTGCCAGTAGTATAGGGACAGGGGGCGTTCACACTGAAGCTTTCTTT.

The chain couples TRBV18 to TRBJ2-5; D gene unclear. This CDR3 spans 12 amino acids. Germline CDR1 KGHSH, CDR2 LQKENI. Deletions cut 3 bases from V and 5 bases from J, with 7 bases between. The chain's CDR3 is CASSPSSETQYF. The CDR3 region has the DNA TGTGCCAGCTCACCTTCCTCGGAGACCCAGTACTTC.

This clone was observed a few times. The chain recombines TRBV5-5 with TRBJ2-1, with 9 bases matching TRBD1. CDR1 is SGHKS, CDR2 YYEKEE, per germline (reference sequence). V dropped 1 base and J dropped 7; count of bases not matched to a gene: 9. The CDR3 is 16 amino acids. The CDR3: CASSLRGTGSWNEQFF. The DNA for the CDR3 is TGTGCCAGCAGCTTGCGTGGGACAGGGTCTTGGAATGAGCAGTTCTTC.

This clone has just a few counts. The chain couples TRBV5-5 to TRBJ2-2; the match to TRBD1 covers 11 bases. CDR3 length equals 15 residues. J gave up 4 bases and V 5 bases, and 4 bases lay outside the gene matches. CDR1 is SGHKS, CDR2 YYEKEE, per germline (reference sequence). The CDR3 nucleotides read TGTGCCAGCAGGCCCGGGACAGGGGGCACCGGGGAGCTGTTTTTT. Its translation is CASRPGTGGTGELFF.

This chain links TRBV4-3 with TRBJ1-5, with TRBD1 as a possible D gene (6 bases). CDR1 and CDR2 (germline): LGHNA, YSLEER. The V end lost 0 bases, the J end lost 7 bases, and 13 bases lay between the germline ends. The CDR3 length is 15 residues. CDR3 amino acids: CASSQDRTAAQPQHF. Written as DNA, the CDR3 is TGCGCCAGCAGCCAAGATAGGACAGCGGCACAGCCCCAGCATTTT.

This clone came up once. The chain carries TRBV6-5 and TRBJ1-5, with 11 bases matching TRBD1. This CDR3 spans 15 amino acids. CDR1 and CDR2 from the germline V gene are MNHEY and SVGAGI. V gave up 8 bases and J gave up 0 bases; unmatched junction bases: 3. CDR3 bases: TGTGCCAGCCGGGACAGGGGGAATAGCAATCAGCCCCAGCATTTT. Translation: CASRDRGNSNQPQHF.

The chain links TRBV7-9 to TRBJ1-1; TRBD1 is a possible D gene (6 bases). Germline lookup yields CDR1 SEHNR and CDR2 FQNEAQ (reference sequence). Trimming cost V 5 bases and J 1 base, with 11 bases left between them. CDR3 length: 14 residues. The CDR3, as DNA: TGTGCCAGCAGCCCCACGACAGGGAACACTGAAGCTTTCTTT. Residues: CASSPTTGNTEAFF.

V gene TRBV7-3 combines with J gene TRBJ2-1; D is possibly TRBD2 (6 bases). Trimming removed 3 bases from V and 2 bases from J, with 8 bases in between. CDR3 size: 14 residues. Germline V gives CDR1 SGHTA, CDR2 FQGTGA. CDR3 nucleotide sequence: TGTGCCAGCAGCTTGGGACTTACCTACAATGAGCAGTTCTTC. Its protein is CASSLGLTYNEQFF.

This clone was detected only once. The CDR3 coding sequence is TGTGCCAGTAGTATAAGACGGAGTAATGAAAAACTGTTTTTT. Translating gives CASSIRRSNEKLFF. This chain uses TRBV19 with TRBJ1-4; D remains unclear. The CDR3 spans 14 residues. Trimming took 2 bases from V and 4 from J, leaving 8 bases between them. CDR1 and CDR2 (germline): LNHDA, SQIVND (reference sequence).

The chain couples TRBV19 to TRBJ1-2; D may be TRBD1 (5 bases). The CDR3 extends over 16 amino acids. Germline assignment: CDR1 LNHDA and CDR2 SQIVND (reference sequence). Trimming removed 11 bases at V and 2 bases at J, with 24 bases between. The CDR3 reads CASREGGGRGNYGYTF. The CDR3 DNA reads TGTGCCTCAAGGGAGGGAGGAGGCCGGGGGAACTATGGCTACACCTTC.